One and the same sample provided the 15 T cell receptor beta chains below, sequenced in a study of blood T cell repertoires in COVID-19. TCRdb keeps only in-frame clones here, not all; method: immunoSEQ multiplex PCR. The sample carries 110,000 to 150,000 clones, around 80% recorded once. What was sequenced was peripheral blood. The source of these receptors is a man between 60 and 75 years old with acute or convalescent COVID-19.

CDR3 sequence reads: CASSPTGGLGNTIYF. For the CDR3, the DNA is TGTGCCAGCTCACCGACAGGGGGGCTCGGAAACACCATATATTTT. The chain combines TRBV18 with TRBJ1-3; 9 bases are shared with TRBD1. CDR3 length: 15 amino acids. CDR1 and CDR2 (germline): KGHSH, LQKENI. The junction had 4 bases not matched to a gene; V was cut back by 3 bases and J by 4 bases. Using reference TRBV18 and TRBJ1-3 for the parts outside the CDR3, the full variable domain is NAGVMQNPRHLVRRRGQEARLRCSPMKGHSHVYWYRQLPEEGLKFMVYLQKENIIDESGMPKERFSAEFPKEGPSILRIQQVVRGDSAAYFCASSPTGGLGNTIYFGEGSWLTVV.

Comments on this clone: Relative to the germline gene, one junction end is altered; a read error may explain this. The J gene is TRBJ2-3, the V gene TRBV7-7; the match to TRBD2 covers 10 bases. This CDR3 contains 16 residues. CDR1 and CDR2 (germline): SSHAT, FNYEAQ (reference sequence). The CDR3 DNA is TGTGCTAGCAGCGCCCAAGCGGGAGGGGGCACAGATACGCAGTATTTT. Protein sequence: CASSAQAGGGTDTQYF.

The CDR3 DNA reads TGTGCCACCAGTGAATACGGGACAGGGGGCTTTGCCGGGGAGCTGTTTTTT. Translation gives CATSEYGTGGFAGELFF. The gene calls are TRBV24-1 and TRBJ2-2; TRBD1 agrees at 12 bases. The ends lost 4 bases at V and 6 bases at J; junction bases unmatched: 8. CDR1 is KGHDR and CDR2 is SFDVKD in the germline V gene. This CDR3 spans 17 amino acids.

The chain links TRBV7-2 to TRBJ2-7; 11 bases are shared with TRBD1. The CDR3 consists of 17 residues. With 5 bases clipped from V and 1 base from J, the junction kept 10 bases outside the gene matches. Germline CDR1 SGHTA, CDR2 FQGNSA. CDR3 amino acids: CASSQPLGTGGSYEQYF. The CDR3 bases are TGTGCCAGCAGCCAGCCCCTCGGGACAGGGGGATCCTACGAGCAGTACTTC.

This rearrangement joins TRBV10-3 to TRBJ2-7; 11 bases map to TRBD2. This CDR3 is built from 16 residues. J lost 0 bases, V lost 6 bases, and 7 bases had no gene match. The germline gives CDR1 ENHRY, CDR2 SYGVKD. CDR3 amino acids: CAIRAGTSGSSYEQYF. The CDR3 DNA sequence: TGTGCCATCAGGGCGGGGACTAGCGGAAGCTCCTACGAGCAGTACTTC.

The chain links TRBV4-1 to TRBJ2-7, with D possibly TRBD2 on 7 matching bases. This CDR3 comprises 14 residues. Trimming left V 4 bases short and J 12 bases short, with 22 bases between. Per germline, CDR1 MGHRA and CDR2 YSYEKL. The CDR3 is CASSRLRGAGVRYF. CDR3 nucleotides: TGCGCCAGCAGCCGACTCCGGGGGGCGGGAGTTCGGTACTTC.

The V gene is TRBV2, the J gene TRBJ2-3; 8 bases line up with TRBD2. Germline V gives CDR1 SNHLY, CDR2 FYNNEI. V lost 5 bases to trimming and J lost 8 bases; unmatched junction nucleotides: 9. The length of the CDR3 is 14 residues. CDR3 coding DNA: TGTGCCAGCAGTAGCGGGAGTGGGTCAGCTACGCAGTATTTT. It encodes CASSSGSGSATQYF.

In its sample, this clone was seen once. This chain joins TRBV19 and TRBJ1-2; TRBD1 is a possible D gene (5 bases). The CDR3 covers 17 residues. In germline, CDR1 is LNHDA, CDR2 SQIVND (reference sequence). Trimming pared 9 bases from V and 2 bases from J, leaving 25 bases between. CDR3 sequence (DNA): TGTGCCAGCAATCAGTTGGGGGAGGCTAAGGGGAACTATGGCTACACCTTC. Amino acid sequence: CASNQLGEAKGNYGYTF.

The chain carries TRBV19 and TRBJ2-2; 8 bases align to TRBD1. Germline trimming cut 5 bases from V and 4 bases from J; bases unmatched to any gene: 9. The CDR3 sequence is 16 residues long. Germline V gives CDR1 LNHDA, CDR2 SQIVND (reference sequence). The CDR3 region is CASSAGQGGGTGELFF. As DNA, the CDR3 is TGTGCCAGTAGTGCTGGACAGGGTGGAGGCACCGGGGAGCTGTTTTTT.

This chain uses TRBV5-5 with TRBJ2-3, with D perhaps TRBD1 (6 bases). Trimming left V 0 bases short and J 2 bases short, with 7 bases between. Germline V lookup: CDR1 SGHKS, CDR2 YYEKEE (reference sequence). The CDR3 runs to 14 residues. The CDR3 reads CASSLGGHTDTQYF. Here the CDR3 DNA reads TGTGCCAGCAGCTTGGGGGGGCACACAGATACGCAGTATTTT.

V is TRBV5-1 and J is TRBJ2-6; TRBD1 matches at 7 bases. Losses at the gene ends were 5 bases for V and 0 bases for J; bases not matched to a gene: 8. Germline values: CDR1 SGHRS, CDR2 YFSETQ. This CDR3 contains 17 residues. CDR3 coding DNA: TGCGCCAGCAGTAGAACAGGGGATATCTCTGGGGCCAACGTCCTGACTTTC. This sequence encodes CASSRTGDISGANVLTF.

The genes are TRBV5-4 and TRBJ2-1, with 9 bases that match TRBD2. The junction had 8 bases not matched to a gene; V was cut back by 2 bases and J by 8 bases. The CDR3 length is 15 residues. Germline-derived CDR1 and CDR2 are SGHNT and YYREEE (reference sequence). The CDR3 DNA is TGTGCCAGCAGCTTAGGTAGCGGGAGTTGGGATGAGCAGTTCTTC. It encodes CASSLGSGSWDEQFF.

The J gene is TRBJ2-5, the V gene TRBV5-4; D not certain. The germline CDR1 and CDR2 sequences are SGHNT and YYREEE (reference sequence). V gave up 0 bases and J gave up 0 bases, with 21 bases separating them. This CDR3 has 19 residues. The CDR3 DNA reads TGTGCCAGCAGCTTGGGAGGTTTCCGACTGCCACCGTACCAAGAGACCCAGTACTTC. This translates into CASSLGGFRLPPYQETQYF. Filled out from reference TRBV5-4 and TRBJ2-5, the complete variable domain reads ETGVTQSPTHLIKTRGQQVTLRCSSQSGHNTVSWYQQALGQGPQFIFQYYREEENGRGNFPPRFSGLQFPNYSSELNVNALELDDSALYLCASSLGGFRLPPYQETQYFGPGTRLLVL.

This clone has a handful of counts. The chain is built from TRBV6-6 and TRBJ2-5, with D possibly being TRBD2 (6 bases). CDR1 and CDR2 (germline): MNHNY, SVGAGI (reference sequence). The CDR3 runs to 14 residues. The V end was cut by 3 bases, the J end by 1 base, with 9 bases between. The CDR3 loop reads CASSYGGSQETQYF. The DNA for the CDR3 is TGTGCCAGCAGTTATGGGGGGTCCCAAGAGACCCAGTACTTC.

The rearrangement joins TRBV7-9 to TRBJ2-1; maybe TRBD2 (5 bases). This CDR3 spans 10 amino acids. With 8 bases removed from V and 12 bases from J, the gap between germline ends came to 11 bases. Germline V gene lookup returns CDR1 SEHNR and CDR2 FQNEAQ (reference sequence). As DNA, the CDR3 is TGTGCCAGCGCGGGCCCCGGGCAGTTCTTC. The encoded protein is CASAGPGQFF. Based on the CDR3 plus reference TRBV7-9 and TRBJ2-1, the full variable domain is DTGVSQNPRHKITKRGQNVTFRCDPISEHNRLYWYRQTLGQGPEFLTYFQNEAQLEKSRLLSDRFSAERPKGSFSTLEIQRTEQGDSAMYLCASAGPGQFFGPGTRLTVL.